What follows are 19 T cell receptor beta chains derived from one specimen sequenced in a study of CD8 T cells in ankylosing spondylitis. TCRdb passed the 5' RACE reads through MiXCR, listing each CDR3 protein once. The sample has over 95,000 distinct CDR3 sequences, about 8.3% seen once; the top ten hold 9.9%. The specimen was blood, either unsorted or a sorted T cell fraction (not recorded which). The source is a male donor with ankylosing spondylitis or in good health (not recorded which).

V usage is TRBV3-1 and J usage is TRBJ1-2; the D gene is possibly TRBD1 (5 bases). Between the trimmed V and J ends, which lost 11 bases and 3 bases, there was a span of 22 bases. CDR1 is LGHDT, CDR2 YNNKEL, per germline (reference sequence). The CDR3 sequence is 15 residues long. This CDR3 is CACCHPARADYGYTF. The CDR3 nucleotides read TGTGCCTGCTGCCATCCCGCCAGGGCTGACTATGGCTACACCTTC. Variable domain in full (rest from reference TRBV3-1 and TRBJ1-2): DTAVSQTPKYLVTQMGNDKSIKCEQNLGHDTMYWYKQDSKKFLKIMFSYNNKELIINETVPNRFSPKSPDKAHLNLHINSLELGDSAVYFCACCHPARADYGYTFGSGTRLTVV.

This clonotype was counted many times. The chain has TRBV7-2 and TRBJ1-1, with D tentatively TRBD1 (5 bases). Trimming removed 1 base from V and 4 bases from J, with 16 bases in between. This CDR3 has 16 residues. Germline CDR1 and CDR2: SGHTA and FQGNSA. CDR3 sequence: CASSLGGRVWGTEAFF. The CDR3 coding sequence is TGTGCCAGCAGCTTAGGTGGCAGGGTATGGGGCACTGAAGCTTTCTTT. The full variable domain, rest sourced from reference TRBV7-2 and TRBJ1-1, is GAGVSQSPSNKVTEKGKDVELRCDPISGHTALYWYRQSLGQGLEFLIYFQGNSAPDKSGLPSDRFSAERTGGSVSTLTIQRTQQEDSAVYLCASSLGGRVWGTEAFFGQGTRLTVV.

This clonotype showed up just a few times. Its ends do not fully match the called genes, so a read error is possible. This sequence joins TRBV29-1 and TRBJ2-7; tentatively, D is TRBD1 (6 bases). From germline, CDR1 is SQVTM and CDR2 ANQGSEA. The CDR3 sequence is 17 residues long. CDR3 loop: CSVEEVRADRASYEQYF. The CDR3 nucleotides are TGCAGCGTCGAAGAAGTTAGGGCGGACAGAGCCTCCTACGAGCAGTACTTC.

This clonotype was counted many times. This sequence joins TRBV12-3 or TRBV12-4 and TRBJ1-3; tentatively, D is TRBD1 (6 bases). V was shortened by 3 bases and J by 0 bases, with 12 bases between the two germline ends. The CDR3 loop spans 16 amino acids. CDR3 nucleotides: TGTGCCAGCAGTTTGGCGGGACAAAGCTCTGGAAACACCATATATTTT. This encodes CASSLAGQSSGNTIYF.

Many counts were recorded for this clonotype. The chain links TRBV18 to TRBJ2-7, with a weak D call TRBD1 (5 bases). CDR3 length: 14 residues. V gave up 6 bases and J gave up 3 bases, with 15 bases separating them. In germline, CDR1 is KGHSH, CDR2 LQKENI. CDR3 amino acids: CASSDAQVLYEQYF. The CDR3 nucleotides read TGTGCCAGCTCCGACGCACAGGTCCTCTACGAGCAGTACTTC.

This clonotype has a count of ten or more. This chain joins TRBV6-4 and TRBJ1-2; D is unresolved. Looked up from germline, CDR1 is MRHNA and CDR2 is SNTAGT. The CDR3 is made up of 13 amino acids. V lost 4 bases to trimming and J lost 1 base, with 7 bases between them. Here the CDR3 DNA reads TGTGCCAGCAGTGGTCGAAATAACTATGGCTACACCTTC. Protein product: CASSGRNNYGYTF.

Ten or more counts support this clonotype. The gene calls are TRBV4-2 and TRBJ2-7, with TRBD2 identical over 12 bases. CDR1 and CDR2 (germline): LGHNA, YNFKEQ. The CDR3 contains 20 residues. The junction had 14 bases not matched to a gene; V was cut back by 0 bases and J by 2 bases. The CDR3 spells CASSQDPRSGLAGPTYEQYF. In nucleotides, the CDR3 is TGTGCCAGCAGCCAAGATCCCCGCTCCGGACTAGCGGGACCTACCTACGAGCAGTACTTC.

This clonotype was seen a few times. At one of its ends the junction is not consistent with the germline gene, which may arise from a read error. CDR3 sequence (DNA): TGTGCCAGCAGGGAAGGATCGTCCCCCGCCGAGCAGTACTTC. Amino acid sequence: CASREGSSPAEQYF. The chain uses TRBV2 and TRBJ2-7; D is unresolved. Germline V gene sequence: CDR1 SNHLY, CDR2 FYNNEI. This CDR3 region has 14 residues. Full variable domain (outside the CDR3, taken from reference TRBV2 and TRBJ2-7): EPEVTQTPSHQVTQMGQEVILRCVPISNHLYFYWYRQILGQKVEFLVSFYNNEISEKSEIFDDQFSVERPDGSNFTLKIRSTKLEDSAMYFCASREGSSPAEQYFGPGTRLTVT.

This clonotype was recorded at least ten times. Here the CDR3 reads CASSRQGLGYEQYF. The CDR3 DNA sequence: TGTGCCAGCAGTCGACAGGGCCTAGGATACGAGCAGTACTTC. The chain links TRBV11-2 to TRBJ2-7; 7 bases align to TRBD1. With V trimmed by 6 bases and J by 4 bases, 9 bases remained unmatched. Germline V gene data show CDR1 as SGHAT and CDR2 as FQNNGV. The CDR3 length is 14 residues. Filled out from reference TRBV11-2 and TRBJ2-7, the complete variable domain reads EAGVAQSPRYKIIEKRQSVAFWCNPISGHATLYWYQQILGQGPKLLIQFQNNGVVDDSQLPKDRFSAERLKGVDSTLKIQPAKLEDSAVYLCASSRQGLGYEQYFGPGTRLTVT.

In its sample, this clonotype was seen many times. J is TRBJ1-5 and V is TRBV12-3 or TRBV12-4, with D perhaps TRBD1 (5 bases). V was clipped by 6 bases and J by 5 bases, with 8 bases between them. This CDR3 has 12 residues. The CDR3 protein is CASSRDYQPQHF. CDR3 DNA: TGTGCCAGCAGCCGGGACTATCAGCCCCAGCATTTT.

This clonotype was seen repeatedly, ten times or more. The chain has TRBV2 and TRBJ1-1; D uncertain. The CDR3 is 12 amino acids. Trimming cost V 2 bases and J 11 bases, with 12 bases left between them. In germline, CDR1 is SNHLY, CDR2 FYNNEI. The CDR3 loop is CASSERSLAAFF. For the CDR3, the DNA is TGTGCCAGCAGTGAAAGAAGTCTGGCGGCTTTCTTT.

This clonotype came up many times. J is TRBJ1-1 and V is TRBV20-1; D is unresolved. The V end was cut by 6 bases, the J end by 3 bases, with 14 bases between. Germline CDR1 DFQATT, CDR2 SNEGSKA (reference sequence). This CDR3 has 13 amino acids. The DNA for the CDR3 is TGCAGTGCCCCCGGAGACATTTACACTGAAGCTTTCTTT. It is translated as CSAPGDIYTEAFF.

This clonotype was seen repeatedly, ten times or more. The chain carries TRBV3-1 and TRBJ1-1, with unresolved D. The V and J ends lost 8 bases and 0 bases respectively, with 13 bases between them. This CDR3 has 14 residues. The germline gives CDR1 LGHDT, CDR2 YNNKEL (reference sequence). CDR3 sequence reads: CASSALDLNTEAFF. In DNA form, the CDR3 reads TGTGCCAGCTCCGCCTTAGACTTGAACACTGAAGCTTTCTTT.

This clonotype was detected many times. CDR3 nucleotide sequence: TGTGCCATCACGAGCGCGGGGAACACTGAAGCTTTCTTT. As protein: CAITSAGNTEAFF. V and J are TRBV10-3 and TRBJ1-1; unclear D gene. V was trimmed by 7 bases and J by 1 base, leaving 10 bases between them. The CDR3 consists of 13 residues. Germline CDR1 and CDR2: ENHRY and SYGVKD.

This clonotype appeared many times. The chain employs TRBV29-1 and TRBJ2-1; tentatively, D is TRBD1 (6 bases). CDR3 length equals 11 residues. V was cut by 7 bases and J by 6 bases, with 10 bases left in between. CDR1 is SQVTM and CDR2 is ANQGSEA in the germline V gene. The CDR3 reads CSAQQGNEQFF. The CDR3 DNA follows: TGCAGCGCGCAACAGGGCAATGAGCAGTTCTTC.

At least ten counts were recorded for this clonotype. V usage is TRBV7-6 and J usage is TRBJ2-3; 10 nucleotides align to TRBD2. Germline V gene data show CDR1 as SGHVS and CDR2 as FNYEAQ. The CDR3 is 18 amino acids. Germline trimming cut 1 base from V and 5 bases from J; bases unmatched to any gene: 12. The CDR3 region has the DNA TGTGCCAGCAGCTTAGAAGCAGCGGGAGGGCCGGGGGAAGATACGCAGTATTTT. It yields the protein CASSLEAAGGPGEDTQYF.

This clonotype was observed many times. The chain is built from TRBV20-1 and TRBJ2-7, with D perhaps TRBD2 (6 bases). The V end was cut by 1 base, the J end by 2 bases, with 15 bases between. The CDR3 consists of 15 residues. CDR1 is DFQATT, CDR2 SNEGSKA, per germline (reference sequence). CDR3 nucleotides: TGCAGTGCTAGAGTTTACGGGACTGCTACCTACGAGCAGTACTTC. This gives the protein CSARVYGTATYEQYF.

As to this clonotype: The junction and the germline gene differ at one end; a read error may be behind it. The chain carries TRBV10-3 and TRBJ2-3, with 11 bases aligning to TRBD2. CDR1 and CDR2 (germline): ENHRY, SYGVKD. This CDR3 is built from 16 residues. The CDR3 DNA is TGCGCCATCAGTGCGACTAGCGGGGTTAACACAGATACGCAGTATTTT. Translating gives CAISATSGVNTDTQYF.

This clonotype has only a few counts. The chain couples TRBV10-2 to TRBJ2-7; 7 bases map to TRBD1. In germline, CDR1 is WSHSY, CDR2 SAAADI. This CDR3 has 14 amino acids. J was trimmed by 6 bases and V by 1 base; bases with no gene match: 6. The CDR3 region is CASSEFKGTAEQYF. CDR3 DNA: TGCGCCAGCAGTGAGTTCAAGGGGACAGCCGAGCAGTACTTC.